The 3 T cell receptor beta chains listed next were all sequenced from one sample in a study of blood T cell repertoires in COVID-19. TCRdb's table, derived via immunoSEQ multiplex PCR, lists solely in-frame clones and lacks some. This sample has approximately 260,000 clones; nearly 90% occur once, and the top ten carry about 2%. Sample: peripheral blood. These receptors came from a woman aged 60-75 years with COVID-19, enrolled during active disease.

The genes are TRBV5-4 and TRBJ1-2; D is perhaps TRBD1 (6 bases). CDR3 length: 13 amino acids. The germline gives CDR1 SGHNT, CDR2 YYREEE (reference sequence). V was trimmed by 0 bases and J by 4 bases, leaving 7 bases between them. The CDR3 sequence: CASSLEGGYGYTF. CDR3 nucleotides: TGTGCCAGCAGCTTGGAAGGGGGCTATGGCTACACCTTC.

This chain connects TRBV5-6 to TRBJ1-1; tentatively, D is TRBD1 (5 bases). The V gene's germline CDR1 is SGHDT and CDR2 YYEEEE. The V end was cut by 7 bases, the J end by 11 bases, with 24 bases between. This CDR3 is 14 amino acids long. The CDR3 bases are TGTGCCAGCGAGAAGTACGGCAGGGCAGTTGCTGCTTTCTTT. Residues: CASEKYGRAVAAFF.

The chain employs TRBV12-5 and TRBJ2-1, with D possibly matching TRBD2 (5 bases). CDR3 length: 15 amino acids. V dropped 0 bases and J dropped 7 bases, with 13 bases sitting between them. Germline V gives CDR1 LGHNT, CDR2 FRNRAP. CDR3 sequence: CASGLVLELDNEQFF. DNA for the CDR3: TGTGCTAGTGGTTTGGTACTGGAACTAGATAATGAGCAGTTCTTC.